Listed below are T cell receptor beta chains from one sample, sequenced in a study of OX40 agonist ivuxolimab in advanced cancers. Clones were sequenced by immunoSEQ multiplex PCR, and TCRdb holds only the in-frame ones, with some missing. The table shows about 72,000 clones, with roughly 91% occurring only once. Sample: CD4+ or CD8+ T cells sorted from blood, taken in a trial of the OX40 agonist ivuxolimab. These receptors were taken from an adult with an advanced solid tumor such as melanoma, head and neck, liver or kidney cancer. Both conserved end residues are part of each CDR3. A D gene is named only where the DNA matches it firmly. Not every row has a clone size; where given, it reads once, few, many or a size class.

D	V	J	size	CDR3	DNA
NA	TRBV28	TRBJ2-6	NA	CASSLLGTGANVLTF	TGTGCCAGCAGTTTATTAGGGACCGGGGCCAACGTCCTGACTTTC
NA	TRBV11-2	TRBJ1-2	NA	CASSPGTYYGYTF	TGTGCCAGCAGCCCCGGGACATACTATGGCTACACCTTC
NA	TRBV30	TRBJ1-5	NA	CAWSSGNNQPQHF	TGTGCCTGGAGTTCCGGGAACAATCAGCCCCAGCATTTT
TRBD1	TRBV7-2	TRBJ2-7	NA	CASSSGRTGSYEQYF	TGTGCCAGCAGCTCCGGCCGGACAGGCTCCTACGAGCAGTACTTC
TRBD2	TRBV5-1	TRBJ2-2	few	CASSSGLAGSGELFF	TGCGCCAGCAGCTCGGGACTAGCGGGGTCGGGGGAGCTGTTTTTT
NA	TRBV29-1	TRBJ2-1	NA	CSVEVASRYNEQFF	TGCAGCGTTGAGGTAGCTAGCAGATACAATGAGCAGTTCTTC
NA	TRBV30	TRBJ1-2	NA	CAWAYDRAYTSTF	TGTGCCTGGGCCTATGACAGAGCTTACACCAGCACCTTC
NA	TRBV27	TRBJ1-2	NA	CASSLLGLWGYTF	TGTGCCAGCAGTTTACTAGGCCTTTGGGGCTACACCTTC
TRBD1	TRBV18	TRBJ1-1	NA	CASSPRQGMNTEAFF	TGTGCCAGCTCACCGCGACAGGGCATGAACACTGAAGCTTTCTTT
NA	TRBV6-5	TRBJ1-1	NA	CASSSRTEKAEAFF	TGTGCCAGCAGTTCGCGGACAGAAAAGGCTGAAGCTTTCTTT
NA	TRBV4-1	TRBJ2-7	NA	CASSQPRAIGGEQYF	TGCGCCAGCAGCCAACCCCGGGCCATTGGAGGCGAGCAGTACTTC
NA	TRBV12-2	TRBJ2-3	NA	CASRLGRGRDTQYF	TGTGCAAGTCGCTTAGGGCGGGGTAGAGATACGCAGTATTTT
TRBD1	TRBV7-6	TRBJ2-5	NA	CASSSGTAPGTQYF	TGTGCCAGCAGCTCAGGGACAGCTCCAGGGACCCAGTACTTC
TRBD1	TRBV30	TRBJ1-2	NA	CAWTVDRGDYGYTF	TGTGCCTGGACCGTTGACAGGGGGGACTATGGCTACACCTTC
NA	TRBV23-1	TRBJ1-2	NA	CASSQSSRGYGYTF	TGCGCCAGCAGTCAATCCTCCAGGGGCTATGGCTACACCTTC
TRBD1	TRBV20-1	TRBJ1-2	NA	CSGQGNYGYTF	TGCAGTGGACAGGGGAACTATGGCTACACCTTC
NA	TRBV7-8	TRBJ2-4	once	CASSSVRVAKNIQYF	TGTGCCAGCAGCTCGGTGAGGGTAGCCAAAAACATTCAGTACTTC
NA	TRBV7-9	TRBJ2-2	NA	CASSSSADTGELFF	TGTGCCAGCAGCTCGTCAGCCGACACCGGGGAGCTGTTTTTT
TRBD1	TRBV18	TRBJ2-7	NA	CASSPNRGRNSNEQYF	TGTGCCAGCTCACCTAACAGGGGGCGAAACTCCAACGAGCAGTACTTC
TRBD1	TRBV10-3	TRBJ1-5	NA	CAISETPGQGRFQPQHF	TGTGCCATCAGTGAGACGCCGGGACAGGGGAGATTTCAGCCCCAGCATTTT
NA	TRBV30	TRBJ2-1	NA	CAWSVTPGPSRHNEQFF	TGTGCCTGGAGTGTTACACCGGGCCCCTCCCGTCACAATGAGCAGTTCTTC
TRBD1	TRBV28	TRBJ1-2	once	CASSLSGQGHGYTF	TGTGCCAGCAGTTTATCCGGACAGGGACATGGCTACACCTTC
NA	TRBV4-1	TRBJ2-3	NA	CASSQGGEGGIRPQYF	TGCGCCAGCAGCCAAGGAGGGGAGGGGGGGATTCGTCCGCAGTATTTT
TRBD2	TRBV6-5	TRBJ2-1	NA	CASSPTSGHGGFF	TGTGCCAGCAGCCCGACTAGCGGCCATGGGGGGTTCTTC
NA	TRBV7-2	TRBJ2-1	NA	CASSSLRGNSYNEQFF	TGTGCCAGCAGCTCCCTGAGGGGAAACTCCTACAATGAGCAGTTCTTC
NA	TRBV5-1	TRBJ2-5	NA	CASGRGNSQGETQYF	TGCGCCAGCGGCCGGGGAAACAGTCAAGGGGAGACCCAGTACTTC
NA	TRBV2	TRBJ1-1	NA	CASSEASGLYTEAFF	TGTGCCAGCAGTGAAGCGTCGGGGCTATACACTGAAGCTTTCTTT
NA	TRBV5-8	TRBJ2-3	NA	CASSTGTAGTDTQYF	TGTGCCAGCAGTACCGGGACTGCGGGTACAGATACGCAGTATTTT
NA	TRBV5-5	TRBJ1-2	NA	CASSMAQNLGGYTF	TGTGCCAGCAGCATGGCCCAAAATCTCGGTGGCTACACCTTC
TRBD1	TRBV18	TRBJ1-1	NA	CASSQGQGAAWVTEAFF	TGTGCCAGCTCACAGGGACAGGGGGCGGCGTGGGTCACTGAAGCTTTCTTT
NA	TRBV7-8	TRBJ2-1	once	CASTVGRYEQFF	TGTGCCAGCACCGTCGGGAGATATGAGCAGTTCTTC
NA	TRBV4-2	TRBJ2-7	NA	CASSQDLWPPYEQYF	TGTGCCAGCAGCCAAGATCTTTGGCCCCCCTACGAGCAGTACTTC
NA	TRBV7-2	TRBJ1-6	few	CASSASGPGNSPLHF	TGTGCCAGCAGTGCCTCGGGCCCTGGTAATTCACCCCTCCACTTT
TRBD2	TRBV2	TRBJ2-5	NA	CASKTGKRGGGETQYF	TGTGCCAGCAAAACGGGGAAGCGGGGGGGAGGAGAGACCCAGTACTTC
TRBD1	TRBV7-9	TRBJ2-1	NA	CASSPRGGQGHEQFF	TGTGCCAGCAGCCCAAGGGGGGGACAGGGGCATGAGCAGTTCTTC
NA	TRBV2	TRBJ2-2	NA	CASSEFGVTGELFF	TGTGCCAGCAGTGAATTCGGTGTCACCGGGGAGCTGTTTTTT
NA	TRBV6-5	TRBJ1-5	NA	CASSLTGGQPQHF	TGTGCCAGCAGCCTGACAGGTGGTCAGCCCCAGCATTTT
TRBD2	TRBV5-1	TRBJ2-1	NA	CASSFGLAGGPSYNEQFF	TGCGCCAGCAGCTTCGGACTAGCGGGAGGGCCCTCCTACAATGAGCAGTTCTTC
TRBD1	TRBV18	TRBJ1-2	NA	CASSPDPWGQYGYTF	TGTGCCAGCTCACCAGACCCTTGGGGACAGTATGGCTACACCTTC
NA	TRBV2	TRBJ1-2	few	CASSGQGESYGYTF	TGTGCCAGCAGTGGGCAGGGAGAGAGCTATGGCTACACCTTC
NA	TRBV7-9	TRBJ2-5	NA	CASSSTGPELSQKETQYF	TGTGCCAGCAGCTCCACGGGGCCGGAGTTATCCCAAAAAGAGACCCAGTACTTC
NA	TRBV2	TRBJ2-2	NA	CASSRTRADGELFF	TGTGCCAGCAGCAGAACGAGGGCGGACGGGGAGCTGTTTTTT
TRBD1	TRBV19	TRBJ1-1	NA	CASSIAQDRVFTEAFF	TGTGCCAGTAGTATAGCTCAGGACAGGGTTTTCACTGAAGCTTTCTTT
NA	TRBV5-1	TRBJ1-6	NA	CASSLAIDSPLHF	TGCGCCAGCAGCTTGGCTATCGATTCACCCCTCCACTTT
TRBD2	TRBV5-5	TRBJ2-1	NA	CASSLRAGAYNEQFF	TGTGCCAGCAGCTTGCGGGCGGGGGCCTACAATGAGCAGTTCTTC
TRBD1	TRBV5-1	TRBJ2-7	NA	CASSPLPPGQGAREQYF	TGCGCCAGCAGCCCCCTCCCGCCGGGACAGGGGGCGCGCGAGCAGTACTTC
NA	TRBV7-9	TRBJ2-7	NA	CASSLTTSTYEQYF	TGTGCCAGCAGCTTAACCACTAGCACCTACGAGCAGTACTTC
NA	TRBV14	TRBJ1-1	NA	CASSQDSLGYWAFF	TGTGCCAGCAGCCAAGATAGTTTGGGGTATTGGGCTTTCTTT
NA	TRBV7-9	TRBJ1-1	NA	CASSLFPIDTEAFF	TGTGCCAGCAGCTTATTTCCTATTGACACTGAAGCTTTCTTT
NA	TRBV11-3	TRBJ2-7	NA	CASSLGGSTYEQYF	TGTGCCAGCAGCTTAGGAGGATCTACCTACGAGCAGTACTTC
TRBD1	TRBV28	TRBJ2-7	NA	CASRRQGIYEQYF	TGTGCCAGCAGGAGACAGGGGATTTACGAGCAGTACTTC
NA	TRBV2	TRBJ2-4	NA	CASSDGGQLAKNIQYF	TGTGCCAGCAGTGATGGGGGGCAACTAGCCAAAAACATTCAGTACTTC
NA	TRBV5-4	TRBJ1-2	NA	CASTGGEGYGYTF	TGTGCCAGCACCGGCGGGGAGGGCTATGGCTACACCTTC
NA	TRBV2	TRBJ1-5	NA	CASSGTGLGQPQHF	TGTGCCAGCAGTGGAACAGGCTTGGGTCAGCCCCAGCATTTT
TRBD2	TRBV6-5	TRBJ2-7	NA	CASRRGGSYEQYF	TGTGCCAGCAGGCGGGGGGGCTCCTACGAGCAGTACTTC
NA	TRBV2	TRBJ2-5	NA	CATWGPSGKGQYF	TGTGCCACCTGGGGACCCTCTGGTAAAGGCCAGTACTTC
NA	TRBV28	TRBJ1-2	NA	CASSLGLRGYTF	TGTGCCAGCAGTTTGGGATTAAGGGGCTACACCTTC
NA	TRBV25-1	TRBJ2-7	NA	CASSGLRRVRYEQYF	TGTGCCAGCAGTGGCTTAAGACGGGTCCGCTACGAGCAGTACTTC
NA	TRBV19	TRBJ1-5	few	CASSSGRRNQPQHF	TGTGCCAGTAGTTCGGGACGGCGCAATCAGCCCCAGCATTTT